These T cell receptor beta chains were read from a single sample in a study of cytomegalovirus exposure and HLA in healthy donors. The repertoire was sequenced with immunoSEQ multiplex PCR; TCRdb's copy has only in-frame clones and lacks some. The table lists about 140,000 clones, just under 85% of them singletons. Sequences were obtained from PBMCs. The receptors originated from a man aged 25-45 years in good health and CMV-seropositive. Both conserved end residues are part of each CDR3. The order of the fields is clone size, V gene, J gene, D gene, CDR3 protein, CDR3 DNA. A D gene is named only where the DNA matches it firmly. Expanded clones get a size class; other rows say once, few or many, or leave the size out.

clone_size: -
v_call: TRBV28
j_call: TRBJ1-6
d_call: TRBD1
cdr3_aa: CASRPGQASPLHF
cdr3_nt: TGTGCCAGCAGGCCGGGACAGGCTTCACCCCTCCACTTT

clone_size: -
v_call: TRBV6-4
j_call: TRBJ2-3
d_call: TRBD2
cdr3_aa: CASSVEAGDTQYF
cdr3_nt: TGTGCCAGCAGTGTCGAAGCGGGGGATACGCAGTATTTT

clone_size: -
v_call: TRBV19
j_call: TRBJ2-7
d_call: -
cdr3_aa: CASSMFGTYSYEQYF
cdr3_nt: TGTGCCAGTAGTATGTTCGGTACCTACTCCTACGAGCAGTACTTC

clone_size: -
v_call: TRBV29-1
j_call: TRBJ1-3
d_call: -
cdr3_aa: CSGGEGAGNTIYF
cdr3_nt: TGCAGCGGGGGGGAAGGGGCTGGAAACACCATATATTTT

clone_size: -
v_call: TRBV28
j_call: TRBJ2-7
d_call: -
cdr3_aa: CASTPRGAPGEQYF
cdr3_nt: TGTGCCAGCACCCCCCGAGGAGCACCCGGCGAGCAGTACTTC

clone_size: -
v_call: TRBV4-1
j_call: TRBJ1-1
d_call: -
cdr3_aa: CASSQGERNTEAFF
cdr3_nt: TGCGCCAGCAGCCAAGGAGAGAGGAACACTGAAGCTTTCTTT

clone_size: -
v_call: TRBV11-3
j_call: TRBJ2-3
d_call: -
cdr3_aa: CASTPQWLENTDTQYF
cdr3_nt: TGTGCCAGCACACCCCAGTGGCTAGAGAACACAGATACGCAGTATTTT

clone_size: -
v_call: TRBV7-9
j_call: TRBJ2-1
d_call: TRBD2
cdr3_aa: CSSSLGVAGVNEQFF
cdr3_nt: TGTTCCAGCAGCTTAGGAGTAGCGGGAGTCAATGAGCAGTTCTTC

clone_size: -
v_call: TRBV7-9
j_call: TRBJ1-2
d_call: -
cdr3_aa: CASSPLENGCTF
cdr3_nt: TGTGCCAGCAGCCCCCTAGAGAATGGCTGCACCTTC

clone_size: -
v_call: TRBV28
j_call: TRBJ2-7
d_call: -
cdr3_aa: CASSPSRDWYEQYF
cdr3_nt: TGTGCCAGCAGTCCATCCCGGGACTGGTACGAGCAGTACTTC

clone_size: -
v_call: TRBV7-9
j_call: TRBJ2-3
d_call: TRBD2
cdr3_aa: CASSLARLAGVDTQYF
cdr3_nt: TGTGCCAGCAGCTTAGCCCGACTAGCGGGAGTAGATACGCAGTATTTT

clone_size: once
v_call: TRBV29-1
j_call: TRBJ2-4
d_call: -
cdr3_aa: CSVGLLANIQYF
cdr3_nt: TGCAGCGTTGGGCTCTTAGCGAACATTCAGTACTTC

clone_size: -
v_call: TRBV5-1
j_call: TRBJ2-6
d_call: TRBD1
cdr3_aa: CASSSSGDSSGANVLTF
cdr3_nt: TGCGCCAGCAGCTCTAGTGGGGACAGCTCTGGGGCCAACGTCCTGACTTTC

clone_size: -
v_call: TRBV28
j_call: TRBJ2-7
d_call: TRBD2
cdr3_aa: CASRTSGPYEQYF
cdr3_nt: TGTGCCAGTAGGACTAGCGGGCCCTACGAGCAGTACTTC

clone_size: -
v_call: TRBV14
j_call: TRBJ2-7
d_call: TRBD1
cdr3_aa: CASSHSTGGYEQYF
cdr3_nt: TGTGCCAGCAGCCACAGCACAGGGGGTTACGAGCAGTACTTC

clone_size: few
v_call: TRBV4-1
j_call: TRBJ1-4
d_call: -
cdr3_aa: CASNLNPGLMGEKLFF
cdr3_nt: TGCGCCAGCAACCTAAACCCGGGACTCATGGGGGAAAAACTGTTTTTT

clone_size: -
v_call: TRBV28
j_call: TRBJ1-1
d_call: -
cdr3_aa: CASSYFNTEAFF
cdr3_nt: TGTGCCAGCAGTTACTTTAACACTGAAGCTTTCTTT

clone_size: -
v_call: TRBV7-6
j_call: TRBJ2-2
d_call: -
cdr3_aa: CASSLEDRQNTGELFF
cdr3_nt: TGTGCCAGCAGCTTAGAAGACAGACAGAACACCGGGGAGCTGTTTTTT

clone_size: -
v_call: TRBV7-2
j_call: TRBJ1-2
d_call: TRBD1
cdr3_aa: CASSLAGSKTGGNYGYTF
cdr3_nt: TGTGCCAGCAGCTTAGCGGGGTCGAAGACAGGGGGCAACTATGGCTACACCTTC

clone_size: -
v_call: TRBV5-1
j_call: TRBJ2-1
d_call: TRBD2
cdr3_aa: CASSPLLAGEYNEQFF
cdr3_nt: TGCGCCAGCAGCCCGTTACTAGCGGGAGAATACAATGAGCAGTTCTTC

clone_size: -
v_call: TRBV27
j_call: TRBJ2-7
d_call: -
cdr3_aa: CASSMTGPTSYEQYF
cdr3_nt: TGTGCCAGCAGTATGACAGGTCCGACCTCCTACGAGCAGTACTTC

clone_size: -
v_call: TRBV7-3
j_call: TRBJ1-1
d_call: TRBD1
cdr3_aa: CASGDRAGDTEAFF
cdr3_nt: TGTGCCAGCGGGGACAGGGCGGGTGACACTGAAGCTTTCTTT

clone_size: -
v_call: TRBV6-1
j_call: TRBJ2-3
d_call: -
cdr3_aa: CASSRGPSTDTQYF
cdr3_nt: TGTGCCAGCAGTCGGGGTCCTAGCACAGATACGCAGTATTTT

clone_size: -
v_call: TRBV27
j_call: TRBJ2-1
d_call: -
cdr3_aa: CASSFNWGEQFF
cdr3_nt: TGTGCCAGCAGTTTTAATTGGGGCGAGCAGTTCTTC

clone_size: -
v_call: TRBV28
j_call: TRBJ1-2
d_call: TRBD1
cdr3_aa: CASSQDRDYGYTF
cdr3_nt: TGTGCCAGCAGTCAGGACAGGGACTATGGCTACACCTTC

clone_size: -
v_call: TRBV5-1
j_call: TRBJ2-7
d_call: -
cdr3_aa: CASSPSDAVEQYF
cdr3_nt: TGCGCCAGCAGCCCCTCTGATGCGGTTGAGCAGTACTTC

clone_size: -
v_call: TRBV7-9
j_call: TRBJ2-3
d_call: -
cdr3_aa: CASSLDVDSSTDTQYF
cdr3_nt: TGTGCCAGCAGCTTAGATGTGGACAGTAGCACAGATACGCAGTATTTT

clone_size: -
v_call: TRBV4-1
j_call: TRBJ2-7
d_call: TRBD1
cdr3_aa: CASSHPFPYRTGGDEQYF
cdr3_nt: TGCGCCAGCAGCCATCCCTTCCCCTATAGGACAGGGGGCGACGAGCAGTACTTC

clone_size: -
v_call: TRBV11-2
j_call: TRBJ2-1
d_call: -
cdr3_aa: CASSPGGGGGEQFF
cdr3_nt: TGTGCCAGCAGCCCGGGGGGCGGGGGAGGTGAGCAGTTCTTC

clone_size: -
v_call: TRBV7-9
j_call: TRBJ2-2
d_call: TRBD1
cdr3_aa: CASRTGTGGGGELFF
cdr3_nt: TGTGCCAGCAGGACCGGGACAGGGGGCGGCGGGGAGCTGTTTTTT

clone_size: -
v_call: TRBV6-1
j_call: TRBJ2-7
d_call: -
cdr3_aa: CASSWSGSTYEQYF
cdr3_nt: TGTGCCAGCAGTTGGAGCGGGTCAACCTACGAGCAGTACTTC

clone_size: few
v_call: TRBV10-3
j_call: TRBJ2-1
d_call: -
cdr3_aa: CAITSQETGVAYNEQFF
cdr3_nt: TGTGCCATCACCTCGCAGGAGACGGGAGTGGCCTACAATGAGCAGTTCTTC